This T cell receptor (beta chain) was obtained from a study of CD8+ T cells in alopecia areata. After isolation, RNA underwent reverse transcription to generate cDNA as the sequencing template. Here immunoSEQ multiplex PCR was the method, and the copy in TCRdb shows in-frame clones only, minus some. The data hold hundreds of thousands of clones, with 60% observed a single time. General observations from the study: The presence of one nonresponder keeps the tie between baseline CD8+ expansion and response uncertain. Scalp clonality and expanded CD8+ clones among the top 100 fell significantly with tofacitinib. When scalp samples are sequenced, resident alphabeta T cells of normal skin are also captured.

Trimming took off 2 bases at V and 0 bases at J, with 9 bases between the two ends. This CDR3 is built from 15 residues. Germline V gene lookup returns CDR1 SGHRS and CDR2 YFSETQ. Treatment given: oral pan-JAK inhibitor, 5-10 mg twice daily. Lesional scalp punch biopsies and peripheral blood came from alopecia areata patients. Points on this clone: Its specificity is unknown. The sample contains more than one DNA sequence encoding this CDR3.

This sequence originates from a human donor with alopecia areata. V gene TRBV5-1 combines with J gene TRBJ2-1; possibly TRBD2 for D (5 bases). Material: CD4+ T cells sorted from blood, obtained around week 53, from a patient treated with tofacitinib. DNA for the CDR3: TGCGCCAGCAGCTTAGCGGTTAGCTCCTACAATGAGCAGTTCTTC. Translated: CASSLAVSSYNEQFF.